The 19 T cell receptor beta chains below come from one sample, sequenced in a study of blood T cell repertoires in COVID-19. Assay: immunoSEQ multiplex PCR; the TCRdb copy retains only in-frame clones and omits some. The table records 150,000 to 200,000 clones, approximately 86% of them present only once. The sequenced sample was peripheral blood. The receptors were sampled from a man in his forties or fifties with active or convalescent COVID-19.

The CDR3 DNA reads as TGTGCCAGCAGCGTTGGGAGGGGGACTGAAGCTTTCTTT. Its protein product is CASSVGRGTEAFF. The chain has TRBV9 and TRBJ1-1; possible D gene TRBD1, 6 bases. The V gene lost 2 bases and the J gene lost 5 bases, with 10 bases spanning the gap. Looked up from germline, CDR1 is SGDLS and CDR2 is YYNGEE. The CDR3 is 13 residues long. Full variable domain (missing parts from reference TRBV9 and TRBJ1-1): DSGVTQTPKHLITATGQRVTLRCSPRSGDLSVYWYQQSLDQGLQFLIQYYNGEERAKGNILERFSAQQFPDLHSELNLSSLELGDSALYFCASSVGRGTEAFFGQGTRLTVV.

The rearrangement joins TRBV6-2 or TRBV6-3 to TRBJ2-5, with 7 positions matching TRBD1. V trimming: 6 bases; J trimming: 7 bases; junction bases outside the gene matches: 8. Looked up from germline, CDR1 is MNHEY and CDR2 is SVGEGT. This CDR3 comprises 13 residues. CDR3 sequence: CASSGQAWGTQYF. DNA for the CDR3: TGTGCCAGCAGCGGACAGGCCTGGGGGACCCAGTACTTC.

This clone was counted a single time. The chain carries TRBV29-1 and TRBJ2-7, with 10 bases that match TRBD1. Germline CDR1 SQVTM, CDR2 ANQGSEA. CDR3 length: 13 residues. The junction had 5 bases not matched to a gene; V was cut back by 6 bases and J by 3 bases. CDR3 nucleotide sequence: TGCAGCGTAGGGACAGGGGAAAACTACGAGCAGTACTTC. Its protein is CSVGTGENYEQYF.

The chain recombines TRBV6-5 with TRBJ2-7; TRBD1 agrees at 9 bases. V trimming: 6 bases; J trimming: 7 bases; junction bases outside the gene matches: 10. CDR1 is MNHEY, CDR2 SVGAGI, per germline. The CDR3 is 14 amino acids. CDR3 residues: CASRTGTGILEQYF. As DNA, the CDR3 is TGTGCCAGCAGAACCGGGACAGGGATACTAGAGCAGTACTTC.

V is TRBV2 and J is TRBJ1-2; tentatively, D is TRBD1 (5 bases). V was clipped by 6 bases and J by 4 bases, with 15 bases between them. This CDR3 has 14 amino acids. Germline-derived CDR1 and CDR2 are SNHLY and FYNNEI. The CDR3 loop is CASRPGQGSYGYTF. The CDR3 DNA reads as TGTGCCAGCAGGCCCGGCCAGGGATCCTATGGCTACACCTTC.

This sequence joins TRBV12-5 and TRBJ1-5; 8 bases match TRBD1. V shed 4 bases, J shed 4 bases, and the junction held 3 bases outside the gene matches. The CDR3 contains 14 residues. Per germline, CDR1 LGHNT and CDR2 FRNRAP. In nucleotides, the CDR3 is TGTGCTAGTGGTTCGACAGGGGTAAATCAGCCCCAGCATTTT. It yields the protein CASGSTGVNQPQHF.

The CDR3 DNA is TGTGCCAGCAGTGTTACAGGGGGCCCTTCCTACAATGAGCAGTTCTTC. Its protein is CASSVTGGPSYNEQFF. V and J are TRBV27 and TRBJ2-1, with 9 bases fitting TRBD1. V gave up 5 bases and J gave up 1 base; unmatched junction bases: 6. This CDR3 comprises 16 residues. Per germline, CDR1 MNHEY and CDR2 SMNVEV (reference sequence).

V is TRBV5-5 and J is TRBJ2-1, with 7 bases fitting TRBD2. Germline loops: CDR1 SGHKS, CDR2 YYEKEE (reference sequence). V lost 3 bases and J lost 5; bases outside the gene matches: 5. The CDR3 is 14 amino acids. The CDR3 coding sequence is TGTGCCAGCAGCTCGCGGGAGTTCGACAATGAGCAGTTCTTC. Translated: CASSSREFDNEQFF.

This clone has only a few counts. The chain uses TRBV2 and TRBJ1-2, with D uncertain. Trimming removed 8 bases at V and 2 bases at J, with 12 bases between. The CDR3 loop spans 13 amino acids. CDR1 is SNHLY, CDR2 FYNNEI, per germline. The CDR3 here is CASRHSGNYGYTF. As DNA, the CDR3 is TGTGCCAGCCGTCACTCGGGGAACTATGGCTACACCTTC.

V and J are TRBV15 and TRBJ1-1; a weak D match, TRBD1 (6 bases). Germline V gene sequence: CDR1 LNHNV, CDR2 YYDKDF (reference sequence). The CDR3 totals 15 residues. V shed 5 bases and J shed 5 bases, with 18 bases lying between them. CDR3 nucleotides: TGTGCCACCAGCCCCTTTGGACAAAGGGGGACTGAAGCTTTCTTT. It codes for CATSPFGQRGTEAFF.

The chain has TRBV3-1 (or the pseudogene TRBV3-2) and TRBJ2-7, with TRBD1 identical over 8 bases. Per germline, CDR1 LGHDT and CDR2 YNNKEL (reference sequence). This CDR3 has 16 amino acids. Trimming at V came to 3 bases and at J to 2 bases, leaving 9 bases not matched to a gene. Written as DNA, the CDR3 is TGTGCCAGCAGCCACCTCGACAGGGGAACTACCTACGAGCAGTACTTC. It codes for CASSHLDRGTTYEQYF.

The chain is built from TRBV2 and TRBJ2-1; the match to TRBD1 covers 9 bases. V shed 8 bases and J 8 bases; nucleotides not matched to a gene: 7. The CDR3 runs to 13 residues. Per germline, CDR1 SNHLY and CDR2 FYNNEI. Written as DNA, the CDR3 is TGTGCCAGCCAGGGACAGGGAATGTATGAGCAGTTCTTC. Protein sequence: CASQGQGMYEQFF.

In nucleotides, the CDR3 is TGTGCCATTCTATTTACCGGGGCCAACGTCCTGACTTTC. Amino acid sequence: CAILFTGANVLTF. This chain uses TRBV6-5 with TRBJ2-6; D remains unclear. Trimming shortened V by 10 bases and J by 4 bases, and 11 bases separated the two germline ends. Per germline, CDR1 MNHEY and CDR2 SVGAGI. This CDR3 spans 13 amino acids.

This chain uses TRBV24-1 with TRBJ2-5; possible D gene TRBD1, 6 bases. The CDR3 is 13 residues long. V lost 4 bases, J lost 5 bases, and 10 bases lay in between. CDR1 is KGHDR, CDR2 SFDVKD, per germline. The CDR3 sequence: CATSETGWETQYF. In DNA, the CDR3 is TGTGCCACCAGTGAAACAGGGTGGGAGACCCAGTACTTC.

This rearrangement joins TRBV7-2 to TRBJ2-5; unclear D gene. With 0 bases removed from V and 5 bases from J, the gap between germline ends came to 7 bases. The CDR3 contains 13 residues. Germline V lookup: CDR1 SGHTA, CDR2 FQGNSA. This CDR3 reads CASSLAFSETQYF. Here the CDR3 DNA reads TGTGCCAGCAGCTTAGCGTTTTCGGAGACCCAGTACTTC.

The CDR3 nucleotides read TGTGCCAGCAGCCAAGAAGGGACTAGCGGGAGCCATAATCCCGGGGAGCTGTTTTTT. Protein product: CASSQEGTSGSHNPGELFF. The V and J genes are TRBV4-2 and TRBJ2-2, with TRBD2 identical over 14 bases. This CDR3 spans 19 amino acids. Germline-derived CDR1 and CDR2 are LGHNA and YNFKEQ. J gave up 6 bases and V 0 bases, and 9 bases lay outside the gene matches.

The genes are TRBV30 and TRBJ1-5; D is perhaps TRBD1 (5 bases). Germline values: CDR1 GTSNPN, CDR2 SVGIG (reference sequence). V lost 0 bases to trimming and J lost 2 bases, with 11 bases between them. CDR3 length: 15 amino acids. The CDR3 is CAWSVGVVGNQPQHF. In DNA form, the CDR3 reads TGTGCCTGGAGTGTAGGGGTCGTTGGCAATCAGCCCCAGCATTTT.

The CDR3: CASSDGQENYGYTF. In DNA form, the CDR3 reads TGTGCCAGCAGTGACGGACAGGAGAACTATGGCTACACCTTC. This chain joins TRBV6-1 and TRBJ1-2, with 7 positions matching TRBD1. CDR1 and CDR2 from the germline V gene are MNHNS and SASEGT. The CDR3 covers 14 residues. J gave up 2 bases and V 3 bases, and 3 bases lay outside the gene matches.

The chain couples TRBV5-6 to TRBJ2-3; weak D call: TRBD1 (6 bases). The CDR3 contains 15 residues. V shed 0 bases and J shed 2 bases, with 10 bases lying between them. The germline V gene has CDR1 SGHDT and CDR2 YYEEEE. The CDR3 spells CASSLGGGNTDTQYF. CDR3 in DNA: TGTGCCAGCAGCTTGGGAGGGGGAAACACAGATACGCAGTATTTT.